What follows are 11 T cell receptor beta chains derived from one specimen sequenced in a study of CD8+ T cells in alopecia areata. cDNA prepared by RNA extraction and subsequent reverse transcription served as the template for sequencing. TCRdb's table, derived via immunoSEQ multiplex PCR, lists solely in-frame clones and lacks some. The sample has under 130,000 clones, 45% to 60% seen once. Sequenced sample: CD4+ T cells sorted from blood. Every receptor here comes from a human donor in good health.

The CDR3, as DNA: TGCAGCGTTCCTGGGTCTTCAGATACGCAGTATTTT. This gives the protein CSVPGSSDTQYF. V is TRBV29-1 and J is TRBJ2-3; D gene unclear. Germline CDR1 and CDR2: SQVTM and ANQGSEA. Trimming pared 5 bases from V and 4 bases from J, leaving 10 bases between. The CDR3 runs to 12 residues.

The chain links TRBV7-2 to TRBJ2-7, with D hard to call. V lost 4 bases and J lost 2, with 9 bases in between. Per germline, CDR1 SGHTA and CDR2 FQGNSA. The CDR3 spans 13 residues. The CDR3: CASSSYYAYEQYF. The CDR3 DNA follows: TGTGCCAGCAGCTCGTACTACGCCTACGAGCAGTACTTC.

The chain's CDR3 is CASITRGRFYGYTF. CDR3 nucleotides: TGTGCCAGCATCACCAGGGGACGTTTCTATGGCTACACCTTC. The V gene is TRBV27, the J gene TRBJ1-2; TRBD1 might be the D (6 bases). The CDR3 runs to 14 residues. V lost 7 bases, J lost 4 bases, and 16 bases lay in between. Germline loops: CDR1 MNHEY, CDR2 SMNVEV (reference sequence).

This chain connects TRBV29-1 to TRBJ1-2; D is undetermined. Germline values: CDR1 SQVTM, CDR2 ANQGSEA. Trimming cost V 6 bases and J 2 bases, with 10 bases left between them. CDR3 length: 12 amino acids. The CDR3 region has the DNA TGCAGCGTCGAGGGCAAGAACTATGGCTACACCTTC. It is translated as CSVEGKNYGYTF.

V usage is TRBV9 and J usage is TRBJ1-4; D is unresolved. The V gene's germline CDR1 is SGDLS and CDR2 YYNGEE. V shed 3 bases and J shed 0 bases, with 15 bases lying between them. This CDR3 spans 17 amino acids. The CDR3 bases are TGTGCCAGCAGCGCTAGCGTGGGGATAGCAACTAATGAAAAACTGTTTTTT. It yields the protein CASSASVGIATNEKLFF.

The chain is built from TRBV30 and TRBJ1-2; D remains unclear. The CDR3 totals 9 residues. Germline V gene lookup returns CDR1 GTSNPN and CDR2 SVGIG (reference sequence). V gave up 4 bases and J gave up 8 bases, with 5 bases separating them. CDR3 residues: CAWIDGYTF. The CDR3 coding sequence is TGTGCCTGGATAGACGGCTACACCTTC.

This clone occurred a few times. The J gene is TRBJ2-3, the V gene TRBV29-1; 12 bases are a match to TRBD2. Germline lookup yields CDR1 SQVTM and CDR2 ANQGSEA. V lost 6 bases and J lost 2; bases outside the gene matches: 3. The CDR3 loop spans 14 amino acids. CDR3 amino acids: CSVRTSGNTDTQYF. The CDR3 DNA reads TGCAGCGTAAGGACTAGCGGGAACACAGATACGCAGTATTTT.

The V call is TRBV7-2, the J call TRBJ1-5; TRBD1 agrees at 8 bases. This CDR3 has 14 amino acids. Per the germline V gene, CDR1 is SGHTA and CDR2 is FQGNSA. V dropped 1 base and J dropped 5; count of bases not matched to a gene: 1. Here the CDR3 DNA reads TGTGCCAGCAGCTTAGTACAGGGGGATCAGCCCCAGCATTTT. Amino acids: CASSLVQGDQPQHF.

This chain joins TRBV5-1 and TRBJ2-1; 8 nucleotides match TRBD1. CDR3 size: 15 residues. V dropped 4 bases and J dropped 4; count of bases not matched to a gene: 7. CDR1 and CDR2 from the germline V gene are SGHRS and YFSETQ. This chain's CDR3 is CASSPIRDRYNEQFF. The DNA for the CDR3 is TGCGCCAGCAGCCCGATCCGGGACAGGTACAATGAGCAGTTCTTC.

This sequence joins TRBV5-1 and TRBJ2-2, with no clear D. With 0 bases removed from V and 1 base from J, the gap between germline ends came to 4 bases. CDR3 length: 14 amino acids. Germline-derived CDR1 and CDR2 are SGHRS and YFSETQ. For the CDR3, the DNA is TGCGCCAGCAGCTTGGAAGTGAACACCGGGGAGCTGTTTTTT. Translated: CASSLEVNTGELFF.

The V and J genes are TRBV2 and TRBJ1-2; 7 bases are shared with TRBD1. The CDR3 has 13 residues. The germline CDR1 and CDR2 sequences are SNHLY and FYNNEI. Trimming removed 8 bases from V and 2 bases from J; junction bases left unmatched: 5. CDR3 DNA sequence: TGTGCCAGCGCCCGGGACAGAAACTATGGCTACACCTTC. Protein product: CASARDRNYGYTF.